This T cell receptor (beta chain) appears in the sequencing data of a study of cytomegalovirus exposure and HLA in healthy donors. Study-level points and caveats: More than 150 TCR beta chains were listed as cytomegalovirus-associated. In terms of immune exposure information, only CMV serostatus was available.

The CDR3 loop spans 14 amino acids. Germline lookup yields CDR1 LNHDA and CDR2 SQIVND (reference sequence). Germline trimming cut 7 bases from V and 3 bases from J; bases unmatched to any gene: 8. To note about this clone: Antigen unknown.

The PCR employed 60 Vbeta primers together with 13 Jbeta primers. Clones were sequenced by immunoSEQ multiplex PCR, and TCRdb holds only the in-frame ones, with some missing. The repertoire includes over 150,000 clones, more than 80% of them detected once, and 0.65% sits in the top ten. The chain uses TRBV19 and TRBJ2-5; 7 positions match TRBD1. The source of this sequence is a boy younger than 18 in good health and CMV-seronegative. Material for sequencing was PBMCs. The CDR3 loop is CASTETGDKETQYF. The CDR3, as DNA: TGTGCCAGTACCGAAACAGGGGACAAAGAGACCCAGTACTTC.